This is a list of T cell receptor beta chains from one sample in a study of T cell changes during pregnancy in multiple sclerosis. The data were produced by immunoSEQ multiplex PCR, yet TCRdb's version contains in-frame clones alone and is incomplete. The profile shows around 44,000 clones, approximately 90% of them singletons. The sequencing used CD4+ T cells from peripheral blood mononuclear cells, collected in the second trimester of pregnancy. These TCRs come from a female donor with multiple sclerosis, enrolled in a pregnancy study. The CDR3 runs from the conserved cysteine through the conserved F or W. The D gene is left open where the match is weak. Clone size appears in some rows only: once, few, many, or a class for an expanded clone.

>TRBV6-1|TRBD1|TRBJ1-5|NA
CASRGTGGHQPQHF
TGTGCCAGCAGGGGGACAGGGGGCCATCAGCCCCAGCATTTT
>TRBV19|NA|TRBJ2-3|NA
CASSIDQGVTDTQYF
TGTGCCAGTAGTATAGATCAGGGCGTCACAGATACGCAGTATTTT
>TRBV30|NA|TRBJ1-4|few
CAWTKNEKLFF
TGTGCCTGGACCAAAAATGAAAAACTGTTTTTT
>TRBV5-6|NA|TRBJ2-7|NA
CASSLIGAGEQYF
TGTGCCAGCAGCTTGATCGGAGCCGGCGAGCAGTACTTC
>TRBV19|TRBD2|TRBJ2-1|once
CASSIAGLAVYNEQFF
TGTGCCAGTAGTATAGCAGGACTAGCGGTATACAATGAGCAGTTCTTC
>TRBV27|NA|TRBJ1-3|NA
CASSLTHPLIGNTIYF
TGTGCCAGCAGTCTAACCCACCCCTTGATCGGAAACACCATATATTTT
>TRBV5-6|NA|TRBJ2-7|NA
CASSLSRIALYF
TGTGCCAGCAGCTTGAGCCGAATTGCATTGTACTTC
>TRBV28|TRBD1|TRBJ1-1|few
CATGTGALNTEAFF
TGTGCCACGGGAACAGGGGCCCTGAACACTGAAGCTTTCTTT
>TRBV5-1|TRBD2|TRBJ2-7|NA
CASSSGTSGTYEQYF
TGCGCCAGCAGCTCGGGTACTAGCGGGACCTACGAGCAGTACTTC
>TRBV28|TRBD2|TRBJ2-7|NA
CASSRGGRGYEQYF
TGTGCCAGCAGTCGGGGAGGGAGGGGCTACGAGCAGTACTTC
>TRBV4-2|NA|TRBJ2-1|NA
CASSQGEQQGWNEQFF
TGTGCCAGCAGCCAAGGGGAGCAACAGGGCTGGAATGAGCAGTTCTTC
>TRBV12-2|NA|TRBJ2-5|NA
CASRLGSEGFQETQYF
TGTGCAAGTCGCTTAGGTTCGGAGGGCTTCCAAGAGACCCAGTACTTC
>TRBV5-4|NA|TRBJ2-3|NA
CASTSGLSTDTQYF
TGTGCCAGCACCAGCGGGTTGAGCACAGATACGCAGTATTTT
>TRBV5-1|TRBD2|TRBJ2-1|NA
CASSLGTSEYNEQFF
TGCGCCAGCAGCTTGGGTACTAGCGAATACAATGAGCAGTTCTTC
>TRBV30|NA|TRBJ1-2|NA
CAWSVRSTANYGYTF
TGTGCCTGGAGTGTACGGTCGACAGCTAACTATGGCTACACCTTC
>TRBV30|TRBD2|TRBJ2-1|NA
CAWSKARQTSGIPHNEQFF
TGTGCCTGGAGTAAAGCTCGGCAGACTAGCGGGATCCCCCACAATGAGCAGTTCTTC
>TRBV6-5|NA|TRBJ2-7|NA
CASWGGAPSYEQYF
TGTGCCAGTTGGGGCGGAGCTCCGTCATACGAGCAGTACTTC
>TRBV4-3|NA|TRBJ1-1|NA
CASSEQGVNTEAFF
TGCGCCAGCAGCGAGCAGGGTGTGAACACTGAAGCTTTCTTT
>TRBV19|NA|TRBJ2-5|NA
CASSIRDSYQETQYF
TGTGCCAGTAGTATTAGGGACTCGTACCAAGAGACCCAGTACTTC
>TRBV6-6|TRBD1|TRBJ2-7|NA
CASRNDRVLYEQYF
TGTGCCAGCAGAAACGACAGGGTCCTCTACGAGCAGTACTTC
>TRBV2|NA|TRBJ2-7|few
CASSANLYYEQYF
TGTGCCAGCAGTGCTAACCTCTACTACGAGCAGTACTTC
>TRBV18|NA|TRBJ1-1|NA
CASSSGVGTEAFF
TGTGCCAGCTCCTCAGGGGTTGGTACTGAAGCTTTCTTT
>TRBV10-1|TRBD2|TRBJ2-7|NA
CASSEGTSGREQYF
TGCGCCAGCAGTGAGGGGACTAGCGGGAGGGAGCAGTACTTC
>TRBV20-1|NA|TRBJ2-5|NA
CSAKVAETQYF
TGCAGTGCAAAAGTCGCGGAGACCCAGTACTTC
>TRBV19|NA|TRBJ2-3|once
CASSIGSGITDTQYF
TGTGCCAGTAGTATAGGTAGCGGCATCACAGATACGCAGTATTTT
>TRBV7-9|TRBD2|TRBJ2-7|NA
CASSSPGGGNEQYF
TGTGCCAGCAGCTCCCCCGGGGGGGGGAACGAGCAGTACTTC
>TRBV6-5|NA|TRBJ2-7|once
CASSTGHWEQYF
TGTGCCAGCAGTACGGGACACTGGGAGCAGTACTTC
>TRBV28|TRBD1|TRBJ1-6|NA
CASSFSDRVNSPLHF
TGTGCCAGCAGTTTCTCGGACAGGGTTAATTCACCCCTCCACTTT
>TRBV19|TRBD1|TRBJ1-2|NA
CASSPTSTGTNYGYTF
TGTGCCAGTAGTCCGACCTCGACAGGGACTAACTATGGCTACACCTTC
>TRBV28|TRBD1|TRBJ1-2|NA
CASSMGDRGSSSGYTF
TGTGCCAGCAGCATGGGGGACAGGGGATCGTCGAGTGGCTACACCTTC
>TRBV19|TRBD2|TRBJ2-7|NA
CATAGPYYEQYF
TGTGCCACAGCGGGGCCCTACTACGAGCAGTACTTC
>TRBV7-9|NA|TRBJ2-1|NA
CASKEGSYNEQFF
TGTGCCAGCAAGGAGGGCTCCTACAATGAGCAGTTCTTC
>TRBV5-6|TRBD1|TRBJ1-2|NA
CASSLGRGRRGYTF
TGTGCCAGCAGCTTGGGTAGGGGGCGGCGTGGCTACACCTTC
>TRBV19|NA|TRBJ1-1|few
CASSISPNQDTEAFF
TGTGCCAGTAGTATCTCCCCGAATCAGGATACTGAAGCTTTCTTT
>TRBV18|TRBD2|TRBJ2-1|NA
CASSPTSGSGNEQFF
TGTGCCAGCTCTCCCACTAGCGGGAGTGGAAATGAGCAGTTCTTC
>TRBV5-6|TRBD1|TRBJ1-1|once
CASSFTGGSGPGLNTEAFF
TGTGCCAGCAGCTTTACAGGGGGCTCGGGGCCGGGTCTGAACACTGAAGCTTTCTTT
>TRBV7-7|TRBD1|TRBJ2-1|NA
CASSPDRDRGSNEQFF
TGTGCTAGCAGCCCTGACCGGGACAGGGGTAGCAATGAGCAGTTCTTC
>TRBV15|NA|TRBJ2-7|NA
CATSRTGTGVREQYF
TGTGCCACCAGCAGAACCGGGACTGGGGTTCGGGAGCAGTACTTC
>TRBV10-3|TRBD2|TRBJ2-1|NA
CAIETSLSEQFF
TGTGCCATCGAGACTAGCCTTAGTGAGCAGTTCTTC
>TRBV5-1|NA|TRBJ1-5|NA
CASSFGPGQNSNQPQHF
TGCGCCAGCAGCTTCGGACCGGGACAAAATAGCAATCAGCCCCAGCATTTT
>TRBV7-9|NA|TRBJ1-4|NA
CASSSDMGNEKLFF
TGTGCCAGCAGCTCAGACATGGGTAATGAAAAACTGTTTTTT
>TRBV7-9|NA|TRBJ2-3|NA
CASSLAPAGPNTDTQYF
TGTGCCAGCAGCTTAGCGCCGGCGGGCCCTAACACAGATACGCAGTATTTT
>TRBV28|TRBD1|TRBJ1-5|NA
CASSGQGNNQPQHF
TGTGCCAGCAGCGGACAGGGTAACAATCAGCCCCAGCATTTT
>TRBV30|TRBD1|TRBJ1-6|once
CAWGGRDRQNSPLHF
TGTGCCTGGGGAGGCCGGGACAGGCAAAATTCACCCCTCCACTTT
>TRBV5-8|TRBD1|TRBJ1-2|NA
CASSSTGGRNYGYTF
TGTGCCAGCAGCTCTACAGGGGGGAGGAACTATGGCTACACCTTC
>TRBV4-1|TRBD2|TRBJ2-5|NA
CASSQGASGSFQETQYF
TGCGCCAGCAGCCAAGGCGCTAGCGGGTCTTTCCAAGAGACCCAGTACTTC
>TRBV21-1|NA|TRBJ1-1|NA
CASTPLLQGTEAFF
TGTGCCAGCACTCCTTTACTACAGGGGACTGAAGCTTTCTTT
>TRBV7-3|TRBD2|TRBJ2-5|NA
CASSSTGGAQYF
TGTGCCAGCAGCTCCACCGGGGGGGCCCAGTACTTC
>TRBV19|TRBD2|TRBJ2-1|NA
CASSISGSFYNEQFF
TGTGCCAGTAGTATTAGCGGGAGCTTCTACAATGAGCAGTTCTTC
>TRBV28|TRBD1|TRBJ2-2|NA
CASSSTGVRTGELFF
TGTGCCAGCAGTTCCACAGGGGTCCGAACCGGGGAGCTGTTTTTT
>TRBV29-1|NA|TRBJ1-4|NA
CSGKQGTTNEKLFF
TGCAGCGGAAAACAGGGTACAACTAATGAAAAACTGTTTTTT
>TRBV7-2|NA|TRBJ2-7|NA
CASSNTYEQYF
TGTGCCAGCAGTAATACCTACGAGCAGTACTTC
>TRBV5-1|NA|TRBJ2-2|NA
CASSLGDTLNTGELFF
TGCGCCAGCAGCTTGGGGGACACGTTGAACACCGGGGAGCTGTTTTTT